This T cell receptor (beta chain) was captured by sequencing in a study of T cells in women clearing cervical HPV infection. V lost 2 bases, J lost 9 bases, and 4 bases stayed unmatched. Germline CDR1 reads MDHEN; CDR2 reads SYDVKM. The CDR3 totals 14 residues. To note about this clone: What it binds is unknown. The CDR3 end lies 3 residues beyond the end of the read and is filled in from the germline J gene.

Findings and caveats of the study: Repertoire richness, not evenness, was significantly elevated in CIN3+ cases versus controls.

This table comes from immunoSEQ multiplex PCR, and its TCRdb copy is limited to in-frame clones, with some not included. The listing contains some 20,000 clones. Dot-blot hybridization genotyped cervical HPV amplified with MY09/MY11 PCR. The source material was blood buffy coat. V and J are TRBV28 and TRBJ2-2, with 9 bases identical to TRBD2. This receptor was obtained from a woman between 18 and 70 years old with a cervical HPV16 infection that either progressed to CIN3+ or cleared (not recorded which). The CDR3 region is CASSLGGGVRELFF. Partial CDR3 DNA: TGTGCCAGCAGTTTAGGCGGGGGGGTGCGGGAG.